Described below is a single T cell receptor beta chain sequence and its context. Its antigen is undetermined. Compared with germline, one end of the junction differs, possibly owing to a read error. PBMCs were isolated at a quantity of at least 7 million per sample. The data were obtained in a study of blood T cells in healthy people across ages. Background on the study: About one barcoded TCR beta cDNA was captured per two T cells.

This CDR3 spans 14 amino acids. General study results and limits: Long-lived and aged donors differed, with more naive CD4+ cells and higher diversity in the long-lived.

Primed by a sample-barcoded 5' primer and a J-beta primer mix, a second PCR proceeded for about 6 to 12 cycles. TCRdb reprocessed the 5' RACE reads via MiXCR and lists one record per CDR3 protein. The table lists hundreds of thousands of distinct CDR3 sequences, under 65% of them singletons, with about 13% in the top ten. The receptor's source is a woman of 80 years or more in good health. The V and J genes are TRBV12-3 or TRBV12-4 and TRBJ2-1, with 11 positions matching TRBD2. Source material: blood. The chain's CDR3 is CASTLAGGNNEQFF. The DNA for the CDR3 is TGTGCCAGCACTTTAGCGGGGGGGAACAATGAGCAGTTCTTC.